The 22 T cell receptor beta chains below were found in one sample sequenced in a study of cytomegalovirus exposure and HLA in healthy donors. Sequencing was performed with immunoSEQ multiplex PCR; in TCRdb, only in-frame clones are kept and a portion is missing. This table has some 130,000 clones, roughly nine tenths appearing once. Sequenced material: PBMCs. The receptors stem from a woman aged 18-29 years in good health and CMV-seronegative.

This rearrangement joins TRBV6-6 to TRBJ2-2, with 9 bases fitting TRBD1. The junction had 10 bases not matched to a gene; V was cut back by 5 bases and J by 6 bases. The CDR3 has 16 amino acids. Germline CDR1 MNHNY, CDR2 SVGAGI (reference sequence). The CDR3 sequence is CASSPGQGRTAGELFF. CDR3 DNA: TGTGCCAGCAGTCCGGGACAGGGACGAACTGCCGGGGAGCTGTTTTTT.

The table lists this clone with a count of one. V gene TRBV6-1 combines with J gene TRBJ1-1, with a tentative D call TRBD1 (5 bases). The CDR3 totals 11 residues. Germline lookup yields CDR1 MNHNS and CDR2 SASEGT. V was pared by 8 bases and J by 10 bases, with 14 bases between. In DNA, the CDR3 is TGTGCCAGCTCGACGGGGGGTCTAGCTTTCTTT. This codes for CASSTGGLAFF.

The V and J genes are TRBV11-2 and TRBJ2-1; TRBD1 is a possible D gene (5 bases). The V end was cut by 5 bases, the J end by 0 bases, with 11 bases between. The germline gives CDR1 SGHAT, CDR2 FQNNGV. CDR3 length: 15 residues. DNA for the CDR3: TGTGCCAGCAGCCCCAGACAGAGCTCCTACAATGAGCAGTTCTTC. Its translation is CASSPRQSSYNEQFF.

Written as DNA, the CDR3 is TGTGCCAGCTGGGACAGGGGGCTCGGCGAGCAGTACTTC. This sequence encodes CASWDRGLGEQYF. The chain couples TRBV6-1 to TRBJ2-7; 12 bases fit TRBD1. CDR3 length equals 13 residues. J gave up 6 bases and V 8 bases, and 5 bases lay outside the gene matches. The germline gives CDR1 MNHNS, CDR2 SASEGT.

The rearrangement joins TRBV6-5 to TRBJ1-2, with no clear D. Germline V gene sequence: CDR1 MNHEY, CDR2 SVGAGI. Trimming cost V 10 bases and J 4 bases, with 7 bases left between them. The CDR3 contains 10 residues. This CDR3 is CATRAYGYTF. As DNA, the CDR3 is TGTGCCACCCGAGCCTATGGCTACACCTTC.

The chain employs TRBV13 and TRBJ2-7; no firm D call. The CDR3 runs 14 residues. V lost 5 bases to trimming and J lost 1 base, with 12 bases between them. Germline CDR1 is PRHDT and CDR2 is FYEKMQ (reference sequence). The CDR3 DNA is TGTGCCAGCAGCGAAACCGGTCGGTCCTACGAGCAGTACTTC. It specifies CASSETGRSYEQYF.

V usage is TRBV2 and J usage is TRBJ2-3, with TRBD1 matching over 9 bases. The germline V gene has CDR1 SNHLY and CDR2 FYNNEI. This CDR3 region has 16 residues. J was trimmed by 2 bases and V by 10 bases; bases with no gene match: 13. For the CDR3, the DNA is TGTGCCATCAGCCCCGGGACAGGGAGGGACACAGATACGCAGTATTTT. It translates to CAISPGTGRDTDTQYF. The complete variable domain, with remaining parts taken from reference TRBV2 and TRBJ2-3, reads EPEVTQTPSHQVTQMGQEVILRCVPISNHLYFYWYRQILGQKVEFLVSFYNNEISEKSEIFDDQFSVERPDGSNFTLKIRSTKLEDSAMYFCAISPGTGRDTDTQYFGPGTRLTVL.

The chain joins TRBV11-2 to TRBJ2-7; TRBD2 might be the D (5 bases). Trimming stripped 4 bases from V and 6 bases from J, with 13 bases between. Germline V gene sequence: CDR1 SGHAT, CDR2 FQNNGV. The CDR3 sequence is 13 residues long. The CDR3 nucleotides read TGTGCCAGCAGCTCAGACCGGGGAAGCGAGCAGTACTTC. It codes for CASSSDRGSEQYF.

This chain links TRBV7-2 with TRBJ1-1; D is ambiguous. Trimming cost V 1 base and J 2 bases, with 11 bases left between them. CDR3 length: 15 amino acids. Germline V gives CDR1 SGHTA, CDR2 FQGNSA. CDR3 residues: CASSLGRQLNTEAFF. For the CDR3, the DNA is TGTGCCAGCAGCTTAGGTCGCCAGTTAAACACTGAAGCTTTCTTT.

The chain employs TRBV5-8 and TRBJ2-7; D is possibly TRBD1 (5 bases). Between the trimmed V and J ends, which lost 3 bases and 5 bases, there was a span of 18 bases. Germline V gene sequence: CDR1 SGHTS, CDR2 YDEGEE. The CDR3 spans 15 residues. The CDR3 DNA is TGTGCCAGCAGCTCAAACCGTGCAGGGTTCCACGAGCAGTACTTC. Encoded protein: CASSSNRAGFHEQYF.

The V and J genes are TRBV5-1 and TRBJ1-2, with D uncertain. This CDR3 region has 14 residues. The germline CDR1 and CDR2 sequences are SGHRS and YFSETQ. The germline V and J ends were trimmed by 0 bases and 0 bases, with 6 bases remaining between them. For the CDR3, the DNA is TGCGCCAGCAGCTTGGAAACACCTAACTATGGCTACACCTTC. Encoded protein: CASSLETPNYGYTF.

This clone was picked up one time. The J gene is TRBJ1-2, the V gene TRBV28; 10 bases align to TRBD1. This CDR3 region has 16 residues. V shed 4 bases, J shed 3 bases, and the junction held 8 bases outside the gene matches. Looked up from germline, CDR1 is MDHEN and CDR2 is SYDVKM. The CDR3 is CASSSPWGQGYYGYTF. Here the CDR3 DNA reads TGTGCCAGCAGTTCGCCGTGGGGACAGGGGTACTATGGCTACACCTTC.

This clone was recorded once. The rearrangement joins TRBV6-5 to TRBJ1-1; 7 bases match TRBD1. Germline CDR1 and CDR2: MNHEY and SVGAGI. The CDR3 contains 13 residues. After removal of 3 bases from V and 5 bases from J, the junction contained 3 bases not matched to a gene. Here the CDR3 reads CASSYSQGTEAFF. CDR3 DNA sequence: TGTGCCAGCAGTTATTCACAGGGGACTGAAGCTTTCTTT.

This chain uses TRBV18 with TRBJ1-1; D is uncertain. V was trimmed by 5 bases and J by 4 bases, leaving 11 bases between them. This CDR3 has 13 residues. Germline V gene sequence: CDR1 KGHSH, CDR2 LQKENI. The CDR3 is CASSGGPGTEAFF. The CDR3 DNA follows: TGTGCCAGCTCAGGCGGTCCGGGCACTGAAGCTTTCTTT.

The chain combines TRBV5-1 with TRBJ2-7; D may be TRBD1 (6 bases). V dropped 4 bases and J dropped 3 bases, with 8 bases sitting between them. The CDR3 covers 12 residues. CDR1 SGHRS and CDR2 YFSETQ come from the germline V gene. The DNA for the CDR3 is TGCGCCAGCAGCCGAGGGGGCTACGAGCAGTACTTC. As protein: CASSRGGYEQYF.

The rearrangement joins TRBV6-4 to TRBJ2-3; the match to TRBD2 covers 8 bases. This CDR3 is built from 14 residues. Germline CDR1 is MRHNA and CDR2 is SNTAGT. The V and J ends lost 4 bases and 4 bases, in that order; junction bases with no gene match: 4. The CDR3 coding sequence is TGTGCCAGCAGTGCTGGTAGCGGGGCAGATACGCAGTATTTT. As protein: CASSAGSGADTQYF.

The chain combines TRBV10-1 with TRBJ2-1, with a weak D call TRBD2 (5 bases). Trimming pared 5 bases from V and 0 bases from J, leaving 14 bases between. From germline, CDR1 is WNHNN and CDR2 SYGVQD (reference sequence). The CDR3 has 16 residues. The CDR3 coding sequence is TGCGCCAGCAGTACCGGACTTGCTGGCTCCTACAATGAGCAGTTCTTC. Residues: CASSTGLAGSYNEQFF.

This clone was seen a few times. This rearrangement joins TRBV6-5 to TRBJ1-1, with D possibly being TRBD1 (5 bases). The V and J ends lost 7 bases and 4 bases respectively, with 7 bases between them. The CDR3 consists of 11 residues. CDR1 is MNHEY, CDR2 SVGAGI, per germline. The CDR3 sequence: CASIGVTEAFF. CDR3 in DNA: TGTGCCAGCATAGGGGTCACTGAAGCTTTCTTT.

The V and J genes are TRBV19 and TRBJ2-2; 8 nucleotides agree with TRBD2. The CDR3 has 16 amino acids. Germline trimming cut 7 bases from V and 5 bases from J; bases unmatched to any gene: 12. Per the germline V gene, CDR1 is LNHDA and CDR2 is SQIVND (reference sequence). The CDR3 loop reads CASTTPSGTRTGELFF. CDR3 coding DNA: TGTGCCAGTACCACTCCGTCCGGGACTAGAACCGGGGAGCTGTTTTTT.

The CDR3 DNA reads as TGTGCCAGCAGCGCCGGACAGGGAACCTATGGCTACACCTTC. Amino acid sequence: CASSAGQGTYGYTF. The chain uses TRBV9 and TRBJ1-2; 8 nucleotides match TRBD1. The CDR3 contains 14 residues. Germline V gene lookup returns CDR1 SGDLS and CDR2 YYNGEE. V lost 3 bases, J lost 4 bases, and 5 bases stayed unmatched.

The chain recombines TRBV6-1 with TRBJ1-5, with 8 bases that match TRBD1. V shed 8 bases and J 4 bases; nucleotides not matched to a gene: 4. This CDR3 has 13 residues. Germline V lookup: CDR1 MNHNS, CDR2 SASEGT. The CDR3 here is CASWDRKNQPQHF. As DNA, the CDR3 is TGTGCCAGCTGGGACAGGAAGAATCAGCCCCAGCATTTT.

The chain employs TRBV6-5 and TRBJ2-1; TRBD2 might be the D (6 bases). V gave up 7 bases and J gave up 0 bases, with 10 bases separating them. The CDR3 runs 14 residues. Germline V gene lookup returns CDR1 MNHEY and CDR2 SVGAGI. CDR3 sequence (DNA): TGTGCCAGCACCCTCGGGGGCTCCTACAATGAGCAGTTCTTC. Translating gives CASTLGGSYNEQFF.